These 23 T cell receptor beta chains were all obtained from the same sample, sequenced in a study of cytomegalovirus exposure and HLA in healthy donors. Sequenced by immunoSEQ multiplex PCR; TCRdb stores in-frame clones only, minus some. Of hundreds of thousands of clones in the sample, over 65% were seen once. Sequencing was performed on PBMCs. These receptors were collected from a young woman in good health and CMV-seronegative.

This rearrangement joins TRBV10-2 to TRBJ2-7, with 9 bases that match TRBD2. The CDR3 runs 14 residues. Germline values: CDR1 WSHSY, CDR2 SAAADI. J lost 2 bases, V lost 6 bases, and 5 bases had no gene match. This chain's CDR3 is CASSPGLAPYEQYF. The CDR3 DNA follows: TGCGCCAGCAGCCCGGGACTAGCTCCCTACGAGCAGTACTTC.

CDR3 DNA sequence: TGCGCCAGCAGCTTGGACAGGGCCCTCGGGAATCAGCCCCAGCATTTT. Its translation is CASSLDRALGNQPQHF. V gene TRBV5-1 combines with J gene TRBJ1-5; the D gene is possibly TRBD1 (6 bases). The CDR3 spans 16 residues. Trimming cost V 0 bases and J 4 bases, with 14 bases left between them. Germline values: CDR1 SGHRS, CDR2 YFSETQ.

The rearrangement uses TRBV6-5 and TRBJ1-6; 7 bases agree with TRBD1. V was pared by 0 bases and J by 8 bases, with 7 bases of the junction left unmatched. The CDR3 runs 16 residues. The germline V gene encodes CDR1 MNHEY and CDR2 SVGAGI. Here the CDR3 DNA reads TGTGCCAGCAGTTACTCGGGGACAGCGCCGTATTCACCCCTCCACTTT. This gives the protein CASSYSGTAPYSPLHF.

In nucleotides, the CDR3 is TGTGCCAGCAGTTTAAGGGCTAGCGGGAGACATCGGGAGACCCAGTACTTC. Protein sequence: CASSLRASGRHRETQYF. The chain recombines TRBV27 with TRBJ2-5, with 10 bases that match TRBD2. This CDR3 spans 17 amino acids. The trim removed 2 bases at V and 5 bases at J, leaving 11 bases unmatched. CDR1 MNHEY and CDR2 SMNVEV come from the germline V gene (reference sequence).

This chain joins TRBV9 and TRBJ2-1; no firm D call. The germline CDR1 and CDR2 sequences are SGDLS and YYNGEE. The CDR3 has 13 residues. V lost 3 bases to trimming and J lost 3 bases, with 7 bases between them. In DNA, the CDR3 is TGTGCCAGCAGCGGTGACGACTACAATGAGCAGTTCTTC. It codes for CASSGDDYNEQFF.

With regard to this clone: One end of the junction fails to match germline, which may point to a read error. The V gene is TRBV7-7, the J gene TRBJ2-1; D could derive from TRBD1 or TRBD2 (6 bases each). Germline CDR1 SSHAT, CDR2 FNYEAQ (reference sequence). The CDR3 contains 13 residues. The CDR3 DNA is TGTGCTAGCAGTACACGGGGGACAAGTGAGCAGTTCTTC. This gives the protein CASSTRGTSEQFF.

The gene calls are TRBV2 and TRBJ2-3; D unresolved. This CDR3 has 12 residues. Germline values: CDR1 SNHLY, CDR2 FYNNEI. V was clipped by 0 bases and J by 11 bases, with 9 bases between them. This chain's CDR3 is CASSEAAPRQYF. The DNA of the CDR3 is TGTGCCAGCAGTGAAGCGGCCCCTAGGCAGTATTTT.

The chain combines TRBV7-9 with TRBJ1-2; D is unresolved. The CDR3 contains 12 residues. The germline V and J ends were trimmed by 0 bases and 4 bases, with 3 bases remaining between them. Germline CDR1 is SEHNR and CDR2 is FQNEAQ (reference sequence). CDR3 residues: CASSLASYGYTF. The CDR3 DNA follows: TGTGCCAGCAGCTTAGCCTCCTATGGCTACACCTTC.

The V and J genes are TRBV6-1 and TRBJ1-2; D is possibly TRBD1 (6 bases). Germline CDR1 is MNHNS and CDR2 is SASEGT. The CDR3 has 15 amino acids. V was clipped by 6 bases and J by 5 bases, with 19 bases between them. The CDR3 nucleotides read TGTGCCAGCAGCCCGCTGGACAGCCGGGATTATGGCTACACCTTC. This encodes CASSPLDSRDYGYTF.

The chain joins TRBV18 to TRBJ1-2; D possibly corresponds to TRBD1 (5 bases). The CDR3 has 15 amino acids. The V end lost 1 base, the J end lost 5 bases, and 14 bases lay between the germline ends. From germline, CDR1 is KGHSH and CDR2 LQKENI. Here the CDR3 DNA reads TGTGCCAGCTCACCACTCGGAAAGGGGCAGTATGGCTACACCTTC. As protein: CASSPLGKGQYGYTF.

The V and J genes are TRBV2 and TRBJ2-2; possible D gene TRBD2, 5 bases. Trimming pared 5 bases from V and 5 bases from J, leaving 6 bases between. Germline CDR1 and CDR2: SNHLY and FYNNEI. This CDR3 is 12 amino acids long. The CDR3 DNA is TGTGCCAGCAGTACGGGGACCGGGGAGCTGTTTTTT. Amino acids: CASSTGTGELFF.

This sequence joins TRBV2 and TRBJ1-5; 9 bases are shared with TRBD1. CDR3 length equals 19 residues. Trimming cost V 5 bases and J 4 bases; bases outside gene matches: 18. Looked up from germline, CDR1 is SNHLY and CDR2 is FYNNEI. This CDR3 reads CASSPRRGTGLIGNQPQHF. In nucleotides, the CDR3 is TGTGCCAGCAGTCCTCGCAGGGGGACAGGGCTTATTGGAAATCAGCCCCAGCATTTT.

V gene TRBV6-5 combines with J gene TRBJ1-2; a possible D gene is TRBD1 (5 bases). Germline assignment: CDR1 MNHEY and CDR2 SVGAGI. The CDR3 contains 13 residues. Trimming took 11 bases from V and 2 from J, leaving 15 bases between them. The DNA for the CDR3 is TGTGCCGTGGCCCTGGGACGGAACTATGGCTACACCTTC. As protein: CAVALGRNYGYTF.

The V call is TRBV2, the J call TRBJ2-7, with TRBD2 as a possible D gene (5 bases). Trimming stripped 8 bases from V and 4 bases from J, with 15 bases between. The germline V gene has CDR1 SNHLY and CDR2 FYNNEI. The CDR3 consists of 13 residues. The chain's CDR3 is CASVASRGYEQYF. Here the CDR3 DNA reads TGTGCCAGCGTTGCGAGCCGGGGTTACGAGCAGTACTTC.

CDR3 sequence: CASSRLLAVGYNEQFF. In nucleotides, the CDR3 is TGTGCCAGCAGCCGCCTCCTAGCGGTGGGGTACAATGAGCAGTTCTTC. The rearrangement links TRBV5-4 to TRBJ2-1; 7 nucleotides align to TRBD2. The CDR3 spans 16 residues. V was pared by 4 bases and J by 4 bases, with 11 bases of the junction left unmatched. Germline CDR1 reads SGHNT; CDR2 reads YYREEE (reference sequence).

This chain uses TRBV5-1 with TRBJ1-1; 7 positions agree with TRBD1. This CDR3 is built from 13 residues. Per the germline V gene, CDR1 is SGHRS and CDR2 is YFSETQ. Unmatched junction bases numbered 7, after V lost 0 bases and J lost 11 bases. The CDR3 DNA follows: TGCGCCAGCAGCTTGGACAGGGGATTGGGGGCTTTCTTT. Protein sequence: CASSLDRGLGAFF.

This clone was seen a few times. CDR3 sequence (DNA): TGTGTCTCGAAAACCGGACAGATGAACACTGAAGCTTTCTTT. Protein product: CVSKTGQMNTEAFF. This sequence joins TRBV6-1 and TRBJ1-1; weak D call: TRBD1 (6 bases). This CDR3 is 14 amino acids long. Germline lookup yields CDR1 MNHNS and CDR2 SASEGT.

The chain has TRBV10-1 and TRBJ2-1; 9 bases are shared with TRBD2. V lost 5 bases to trimming and J lost 0 bases; unmatched junction nucleotides: 2. Per germline, CDR1 WNHNN and CDR2 SYGVQD (reference sequence). The CDR3 consists of 15 residues. The CDR3 DNA reads as TGCGCCAGCAGTCATAGCGGGAGCTCCTACAATGAGCAGTTCTTC. This sequence encodes CASSHSGSSYNEQFF.

This chain uses TRBV18 with TRBJ1-5; D remains unclear. The germline V and J ends were trimmed by 2 bases and 3 bases, with 11 bases remaining between them. In germline, CDR1 is KGHSH, CDR2 LQKENI. This CDR3 spans 15 amino acids. This CDR3 is CASSPGRHLNQPQHF. In nucleotides, the CDR3 is TGTGCCAGCTCACCAGGGAGGCACCTCAATCAGCCCCAGCATTTT.

The J gene is TRBJ1-1, the V gene TRBV2; 7 bases align to TRBD1. The CDR3 totals 14 residues. Losses at the gene ends were 8 bases for V and 0 bases for J; bases not matched to a gene: 6. The V gene's germline CDR1 is SNHLY and CDR2 FYNNEI. CDR3 loop: CASLPTGMNTEAFF. The CDR3 DNA follows: TGTGCCAGCCTTCCGACAGGGATGAACACTGAAGCTTTCTTT. The full variable domain, completed using reference TRBV2 and TRBJ1-1, is EPEVTQTPSHQVTQMGQEVILRCVPISNHLYFYWYRQILGQKVEFLVSFYNNEISEKSEIFDDQFSVERPDGSNFTLKIRSTKLEDSAMYFCASLPTGMNTEAFFGQGTRLTVV.

V and J are TRBV2 and TRBJ2-2, with 10 bases identical to TRBD2. J gave up 4 bases and V 1 base, and 0 bases lay outside the gene matches. The CDR3 is 15 amino acids. Germline CDR1 reads SNHLY; CDR2 reads FYNNEI. The CDR3 spells CASSEGLAGTGELFF. The CDR3 DNA sequence: TGTGCCAGCAGTGAAGGACTAGCGGGCACCGGGGAGCTGTTTTTT.

The chain carries TRBV6-5 and TRBJ1-4; TRBD1 agrees at 9 bases. Germline trimming cut 4 bases from V and 6 bases from J; bases unmatched to any gene: 6. CDR3 size: 15 residues. Germline V lookup: CDR1 MNHEY, CDR2 SVGAGI. The CDR3 protein is CASSSPGQGDEKLFF. The CDR3 nucleotides are TGTGCCAGCAGTTCTCCGGGACAGGGCGATGAAAAACTGTTTTTT.

V is TRBV9 and J is TRBJ1-5, with D possibly being TRBD1 (6 bases). The CDR3 is made up of 15 amino acids. Per the germline V gene, CDR1 is SGDLS and CDR2 is YYNGEE. The V end lost 0 bases, the J end lost 1 base, and 8 bases lay between the germline ends. The CDR3 DNA follows: TGTGCCAGCAGCGTAGGAGGACAGAGCAATCAGCCCCAGCATTTT. Translation: CASSVGGQSNQPQHF.